A selection of T cell receptor beta chains follows, all from one sample in a study of cytomegalovirus exposure and HLA in healthy donors. The protocol was immunoSEQ multiplex PCR, while the TCRdb copy is restricted to in-frame clones and leaves out a portion. The data hold under 150,000 clones, with about 86% observed a single time. Input material: PBMCs. The receptors were sampled from a man in his forties in good health and CMV-seropositive. Each CDR3 is given with its conserved first and last residue. Fields, in order: clone size, CDR3 length, J gene, V gene, D gene, CDR3 protein, CDR3 DNA. D genes are given only for firm matches. Clone size is given for some rows only: seen once, a few or many times, or a class if the clone is expanded.

- 16 TRBJ2-2 TRBV4-1 - CASSQHQGQVTGELFF TGCGCCAGCAGCCAACATCAGGGTCAGGTGACCGGGGAGCTGTTTTTT
- 13 TRBJ2-5 TRBV5-1 - CASSLVGRETQYF TGCGCCAGCAGCTTAGTGGGGCGGGAGACCCAGTACTTC
- 15 TRBJ2-5 TRBV2 TRBD1 CASSDWGQGQETQYF TGTGCCAGCAGTGACTGGGGACAGGGCCAAGAGACCCAGTACTTC
- 12 TRBJ1-1 TRBV7-9 - CSSSLRQTEAFF TGTTCCAGCAGCTTACGACAGACTGAAGCTTTCTTT
- 18 TRBJ2-5 TRBV15 - CATSRDLFRTADQETQYF TGTGCCACCAGCAGAGATTTGTTTCGGACAGCTGACCAAGAGACCCAGTACTTC
- 13 TRBJ1-2 TRBV5-1 - CASSLGQTYGYTF TGCGCCAGCAGCTTGGGGCAGACTTATGGCTACACCTTC
- 14 TRBJ2-1 TRBV5-1 - CASSLSNSNNEQFF TGCGCCAGCAGCTTGTCAAACTCCAACAATGAGCAGTTCTTC
- 15 TRBJ2-3 TRBV4-2 TRBD2 CASSQGSGREYTQYF TGTGCCAGCAGCCAAGGTAGCGGGAGGGAATATACGCAGTATTTT
- 12 TRBJ1-2 TRBV7-9 - CSSSVSLYGYTF TGTTCCAGCAGCGTTAGCCTCTATGGCTACACCTTC
- 15 TRBJ2-7 TRBV4-1 - CASSQNRKGVYEQYF TGCGCCAGCAGCCAAAATAGAAAGGGAGTCTACGAGCAGTACTTC
- 15 TRBJ2-1 TRBV19 TRBD2 CASSIAGRGGNEQFF TGTGCCAGTAGTATAGCGGGACGGGGGGGCAATGAGCAGTTCTTC
- 12 TRBJ2-7 TRBV2 - CASKGEGGEQYF TGTGCCAGCAAGGGGGAGGGTGGCGAGCAGTACTTC
- 15 TRBJ2-3 TRBV7-3 TRBD2 CASSLGVLAGDTQYF TGTGCCAGCAGCTTAGGGGTACTAGCGGGCGATACGCAGTATTTT
- 13 TRBJ1-6 TRBV19 - CATSNRVRSPLHF TGTGCCACCTCGAACAGGGTTCGATCACCCCTCCACTTT
once 16 TRBJ1-1 TRBV7-7 - CASSLGSASWNTEAFF TGTGCCAGCAGCTTAGGGAGTGCGTCTTGGAACACTGAAGCTTTCTTT
- 13 TRBJ2-1 TRBV6-5 - CASSLDHRVEQFF TGTGCCAGCAGCCTGGACCACAGGGTTGAGCAGTTCTTC
- 16 TRBJ2-7 TRBV27 TRBD2 CASSLDPSGRSYEQYF TGTGCCAGCAGTTTAGACCCTAGCGGGAGATCCTACGAGCAGTACTTC
- 16 TRBJ2-3 TRBV19 TRBD2 CASTKWASGPTDTQYF TGTGCCAGTACCAAATGGGCTAGCGGGCCCACAGATACGCAGTATTTT
- 16 TRBJ2-1 TRBV5-4 - CASSTGTPAAYNEQFF TGTGCCAGCAGCACCGGGACACCGGCCGCCTACAATGAGCAGTTCTTC
- 12 TRBJ1-2 TRBV30 - CAWGGGGGGYTF TGTGCCTGGGGCGGCGGCGGAGGGGGCTACACCTTC
- 16 TRBJ1-1 TRBV27 TRBD1 CASSRDRVIRSTEAFF TGTGCCAGCAGCCGGGACAGGGTCATTCGGAGTACTGAAGCTTTCTTT
- 14 TRBJ2-7 TRBV5-1 - CASKVGVSGNEQYF TGCGCCAGCAAAGTCGGGGTGTCGGGGAACGAGCAGTACTTC
once 15 TRBJ2-5 TRBV7-2 - CASSPNTGIRETQYF TGTGCCAGCAGCCCAAATACAGGGATCCGAGAGACCCAGTACTTC
- 15 TRBJ2-1 TRBV5-1 TRBD2 CASSLGAGEYNEQFF TGCGCCAGCAGCTTGGGAGCGGGGGAGTACAATGAGCAGTTCTTC
- 14 TRBJ2-1 TRBV30 TRBD2 CAWTLAGGRGEQFF TGTGCCTGGACTTTAGCGGGAGGGCGCGGTGAGCAGTTCTTC
- 13 TRBJ1-1 TRBV7-3 - CASSLLRGTEAFF TGTGCCAGCAGCTTACTAAGAGGGACTGAAGCTTTCTTT
- 14 TRBJ1-6 TRBV5-1 TRBD1 CASSAGTGGSPLHF TGCGCCAGCAGTGCCGGGACAGGGGGCTCACCCCTCCACTTT
- 13 TRBJ2-7 TRBV30 - CAWSVHSRAEQYF TGTGCCTGGAGTGTACACTCCAGGGCCGAGCAGTACTTC
- 13 TRBJ1-1 TRBV2 - CASSVRDSLRAFF TGTGCCAGCAGTGTTCGGGACTCGCTGCGAGCTTTCTTT